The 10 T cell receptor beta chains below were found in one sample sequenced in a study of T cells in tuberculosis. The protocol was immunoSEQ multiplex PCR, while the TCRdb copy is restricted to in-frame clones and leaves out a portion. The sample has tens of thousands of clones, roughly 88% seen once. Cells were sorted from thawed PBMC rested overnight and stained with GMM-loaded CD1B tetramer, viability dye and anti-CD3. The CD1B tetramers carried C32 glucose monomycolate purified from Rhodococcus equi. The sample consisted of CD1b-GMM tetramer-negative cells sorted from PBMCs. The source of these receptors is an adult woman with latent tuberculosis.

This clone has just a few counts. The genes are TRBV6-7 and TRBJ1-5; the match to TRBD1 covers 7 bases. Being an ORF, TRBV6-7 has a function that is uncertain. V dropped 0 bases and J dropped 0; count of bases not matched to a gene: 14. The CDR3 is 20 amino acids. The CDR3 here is CASSYSTIQTGRGSNQPQHF. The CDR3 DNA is TGTGCCAGCAGTTACTCAACAATACAGACAGGGAGAGGTAGCAATCAGCCCCAGCATTTT.

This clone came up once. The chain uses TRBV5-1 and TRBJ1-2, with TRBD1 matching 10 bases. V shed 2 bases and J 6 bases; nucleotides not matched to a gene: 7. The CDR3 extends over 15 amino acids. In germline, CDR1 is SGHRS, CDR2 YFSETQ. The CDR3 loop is CASSLRTGGYNGYTF. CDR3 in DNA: TGCGCCAGCAGCTTACGGACAGGGGGTTACAATGGCTACACCTTC.

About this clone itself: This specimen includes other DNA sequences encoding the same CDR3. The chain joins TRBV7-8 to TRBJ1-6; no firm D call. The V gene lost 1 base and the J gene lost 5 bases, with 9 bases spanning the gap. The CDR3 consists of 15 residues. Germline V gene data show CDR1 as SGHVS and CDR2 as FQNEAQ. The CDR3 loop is CASSLGRVDNSPLHF. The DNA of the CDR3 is TGTGCCAGCAGCTTAGGTAGAGTAGATAATTCACCCCTCCACTTT.

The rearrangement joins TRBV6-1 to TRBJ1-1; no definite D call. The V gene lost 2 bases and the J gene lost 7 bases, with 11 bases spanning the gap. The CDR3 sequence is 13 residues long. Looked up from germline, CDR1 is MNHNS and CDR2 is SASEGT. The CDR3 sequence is CASSENPAGEAFF. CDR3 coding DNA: TGTGCCAGCAGTGAAAACCCGGCAGGTGAAGCTTTCTTT.

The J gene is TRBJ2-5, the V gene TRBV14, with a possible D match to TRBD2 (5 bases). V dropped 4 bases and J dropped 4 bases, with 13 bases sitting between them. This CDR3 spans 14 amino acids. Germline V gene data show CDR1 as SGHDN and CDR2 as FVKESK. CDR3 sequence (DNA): TGTGCCAGCAGCCTTGGGTCCCGGGGAGAGACCCAGTACTTC. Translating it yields CASSLGSRGETQYF.

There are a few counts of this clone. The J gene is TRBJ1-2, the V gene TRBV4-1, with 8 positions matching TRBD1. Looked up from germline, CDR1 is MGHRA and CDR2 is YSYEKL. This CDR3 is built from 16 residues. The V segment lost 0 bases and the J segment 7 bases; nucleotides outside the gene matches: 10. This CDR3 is CASSQDSGRGPSGYTF. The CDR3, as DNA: TGCGCCAGCAGCCAAGATTCGGGCAGGGGGCCAAGTGGCTACACCTTC.

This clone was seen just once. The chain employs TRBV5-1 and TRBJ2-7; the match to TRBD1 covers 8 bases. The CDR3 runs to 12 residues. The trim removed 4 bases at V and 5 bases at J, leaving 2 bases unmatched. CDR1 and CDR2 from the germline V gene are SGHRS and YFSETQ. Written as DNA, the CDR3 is TGCGCCAGCAGCCTACAGGGGGACGAGCAGTACTTC. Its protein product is CASSLQGDEQYF.

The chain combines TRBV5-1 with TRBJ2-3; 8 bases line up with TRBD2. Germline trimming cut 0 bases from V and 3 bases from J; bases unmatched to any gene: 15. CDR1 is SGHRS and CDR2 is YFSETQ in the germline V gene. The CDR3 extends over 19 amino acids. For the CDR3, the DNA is TGCGCCAGCAGCTTGGCCCCGGGACGGGGGGGCCGCAAAACAGATACGCAGTATTTT. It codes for CASSLAPGRGGRKTDTQYF.

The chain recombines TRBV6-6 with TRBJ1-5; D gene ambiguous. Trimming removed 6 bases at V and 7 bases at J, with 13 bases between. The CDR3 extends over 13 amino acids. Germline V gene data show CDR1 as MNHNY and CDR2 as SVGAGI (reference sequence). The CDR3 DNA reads TGTGCCAGCAGCCCCTCGGAGGTGCAGCCCCAGCATTTT. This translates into CASSPSEVQPQHF.

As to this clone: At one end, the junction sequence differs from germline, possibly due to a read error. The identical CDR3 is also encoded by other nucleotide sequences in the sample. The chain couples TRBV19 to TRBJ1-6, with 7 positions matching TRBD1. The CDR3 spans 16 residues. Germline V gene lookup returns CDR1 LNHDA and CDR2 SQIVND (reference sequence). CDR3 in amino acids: CASSITGTVFNSPLHF. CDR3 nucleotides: TGTGCCAGTAGTATCACGGGGACAGTGTTTAATTCCCCCCTCCACTTT.